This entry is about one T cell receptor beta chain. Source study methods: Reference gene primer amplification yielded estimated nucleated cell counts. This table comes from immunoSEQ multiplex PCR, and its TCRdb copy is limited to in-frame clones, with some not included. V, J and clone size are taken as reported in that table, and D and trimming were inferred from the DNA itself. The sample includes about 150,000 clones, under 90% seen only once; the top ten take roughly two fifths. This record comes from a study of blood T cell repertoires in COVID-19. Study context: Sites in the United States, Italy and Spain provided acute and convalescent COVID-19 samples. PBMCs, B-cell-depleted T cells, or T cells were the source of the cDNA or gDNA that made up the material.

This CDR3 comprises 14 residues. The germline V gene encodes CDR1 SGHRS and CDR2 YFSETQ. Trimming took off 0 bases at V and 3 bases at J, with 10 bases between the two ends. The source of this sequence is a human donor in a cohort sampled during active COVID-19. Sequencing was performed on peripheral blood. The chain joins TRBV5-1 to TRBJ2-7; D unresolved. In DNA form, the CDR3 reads TGCGCCAGCAGCTTGGCGTCCGGGTTCTACGAGCAGTACTTC. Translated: CASSLASGFYEQYF.